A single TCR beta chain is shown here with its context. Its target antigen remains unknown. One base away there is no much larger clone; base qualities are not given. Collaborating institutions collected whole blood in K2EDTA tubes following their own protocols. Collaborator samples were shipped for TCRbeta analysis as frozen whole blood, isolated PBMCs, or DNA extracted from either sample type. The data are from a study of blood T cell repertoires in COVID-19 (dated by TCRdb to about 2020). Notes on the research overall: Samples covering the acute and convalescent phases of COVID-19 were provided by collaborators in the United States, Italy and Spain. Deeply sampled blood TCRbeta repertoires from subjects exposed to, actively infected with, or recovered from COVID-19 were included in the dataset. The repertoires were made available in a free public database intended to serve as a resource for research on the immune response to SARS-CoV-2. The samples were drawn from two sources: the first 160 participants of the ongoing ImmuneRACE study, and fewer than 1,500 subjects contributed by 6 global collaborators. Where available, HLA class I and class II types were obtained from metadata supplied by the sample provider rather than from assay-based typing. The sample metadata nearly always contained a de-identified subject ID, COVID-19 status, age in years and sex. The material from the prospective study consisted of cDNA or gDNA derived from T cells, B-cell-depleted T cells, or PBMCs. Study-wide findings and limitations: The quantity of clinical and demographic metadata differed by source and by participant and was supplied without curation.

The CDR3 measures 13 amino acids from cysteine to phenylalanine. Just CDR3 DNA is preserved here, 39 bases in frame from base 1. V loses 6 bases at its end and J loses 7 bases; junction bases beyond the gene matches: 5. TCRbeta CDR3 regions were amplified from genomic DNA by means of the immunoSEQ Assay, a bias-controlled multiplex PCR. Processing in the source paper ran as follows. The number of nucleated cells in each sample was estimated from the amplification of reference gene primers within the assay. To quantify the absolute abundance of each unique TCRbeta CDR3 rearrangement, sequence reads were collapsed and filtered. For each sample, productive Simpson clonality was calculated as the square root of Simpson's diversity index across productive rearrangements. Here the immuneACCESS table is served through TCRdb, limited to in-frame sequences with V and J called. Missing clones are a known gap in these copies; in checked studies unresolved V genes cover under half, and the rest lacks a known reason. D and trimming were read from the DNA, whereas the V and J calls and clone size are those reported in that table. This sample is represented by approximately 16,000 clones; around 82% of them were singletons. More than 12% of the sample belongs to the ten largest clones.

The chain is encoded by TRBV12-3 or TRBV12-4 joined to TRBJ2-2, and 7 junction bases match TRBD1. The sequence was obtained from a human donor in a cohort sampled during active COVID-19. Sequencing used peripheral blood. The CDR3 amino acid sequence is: CASSYRGYGELFF. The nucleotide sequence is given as TGTGCCAGCAGCTACAGGGGATACGGGGAGCTGTTTTTT.